One T cell receptor beta chain is described in this entry. Its target is not known. TCRB transcripts that were expressed got sequenced, as all of the isolated RNA had been reverse transcribed. Some clones are missing from TCRdb's copy, which holds only in-frame ones; the method was immunoSEQ multiplex PCR. The sample consists of about 230,000 clones, approximately 16% of them appearing once. This CDR3 contains 12 residues. V was cut by 4 bases and J by 5 bases, with 8 bases left in between. CDR1 is SNHLY, CDR2 FYNNEI, per germline. This sample stems from a study of beta chain features in type 1 diabetes. Whole-study findings and limits: Shortening that was moderate but significant affected the TCRB CDR3s of Type 1 diabetes patients in all four CD4+ subsets.

Sequencing was performed on naive CD4+ T cells from blood. This chain links TRBV2 with TRBJ2-5; D uncertain. The receptor comes from a man aged 25 to 45 with type 1 diabetes. CDR3 sequence (DNA): TGTGCCAGCAGTGCCAACTATGAGACCCAGTACTTC. Protein product: CASSANYETQYF.